These 22 T cell receptor beta chains came from one sample sequenced in a study of tissue T cells after allogeneic stem cell transplantation. Indicated time point: mouse harvest day 14 after allogeneic transplant. Mouse grafts combined 10^7 T-cell-depleted bone marrow cells with 10^6 splenic CD5+ T cells. Here immunoSEQ multiplex PCR was the method, and the copy in TCRdb shows in-frame clones only, minus some. The profile covers 4,900 or so clones, with 45% appearing a single time and approximately 22% taken by the ten largest. Sequencing input: gut tissue. The receptors were gathered from a female BALB/c mouse given C57BL/6 T cells with graft-versus-host disease after an allogeneic hematopoietic cell transplant.

A single count supports this clone. Mouse gene names and germline throughout. Read data end 1 residue before the CDR3 end; the end is taken from the germline J gene. This chain links TRBV5 with TRBJ2-5, with 7 bases matching TRBD1. J lost 6 bases, V lost 2 bases, and 5 bases had no gene match. This CDR3 has 14 residues. Per the germline V gene, CDR1 is LGHNA and CDR2 is YNLKQL (reference sequence). CDR3 bases read: TGTGCCAGCAGCCAATCCAGGGGGAGGGACACCCAGTAC. Translated, it gives CASSQSRGRDTQY. The complete CDR3 reads CASSQSRGRDTQYF.

Turning to this clone: The genes are named according to mouse. The CDR3 end is not reached by the read, which stops 1 residue before it; the germline J gene fills it in. The V gene is TRBV13-1, the J gene TRBJ1-4, with a weak D call TRBD1 (6 bases). V shed 5 bases and J shed 4 bases, with 9 bases lying between them. Germline V gene lookup returns CDR1 NSHNY and CDR2 SYGAGN. The CDR3 totals 13 residues. CDR3 amino acids: CASSRGGNERLFF. The sequenced CDR3 bases are TGTGCCAGCAGCAGGGGAGGCAACGAAAGATTATTT.

This clone was recorded a few times. The gene symbols are mouse symbols. The read halts 1 residue ahead of the CDR3 end, with the missing end drawn from the germline J gene. The chain couples TRBV19 to TRBJ1-6; D unclear. TRBJ1-6 is marked as an open reading frame, function uncertain. Germline V CDR1 and CDR2: FNHDT, SITEND (reference sequence). There are 13 residues in the CDR3. V was cut by 5 bases and J by 3 bases, with 6 bases left in between. Incomplete CDR3 DNA: TGTGCCAGCAGGACAAACTATAATTCGCCCCTCTAC. This encodes CASRTNYNSPLY. The whole CDR3 sequence reads CASRTNYNSPLYF.

Comments on this clone: The gene symbols are mouse symbols. The read stops 1 residue short of the end of the CDR3; the missing end is completed from the germline J gene. This chain uses TRBV26 with TRBJ1-4; perhaps TRBD1 as D (5 bases). This CDR3 contains 12 residues. Germline V gene lookup returns CDR1 KGHPV and CDR2 FQNQEV (reference sequence). V was shortened by 4 bases and J by 5 bases, with 5 bases between the two germline ends. CDR3 bases read: TGTGCCAGCAGTCCAGGGAACGAAAGATTATTT. Translation gives CASSPGNERLF. In full, the CDR3 reads CASSPGNERLFF.

Points on this clone: These gene names are mouse names. The read stops 1 residue short of the end of the CDR3; the missing end is completed from the germline J gene. The chain recombines TRBV3 with TRBJ2-3, with D possibly being TRBD1 (5 bases). This CDR3 region has 14 residues. Germline CDR1 is SNHLY and CDR2 is FYNGKV (reference sequence). V lost 3 bases and J lost 0, with 7 bases in between. CDR3 sequence reads: CASSFRASAETLYF. Partial CDR3 DNA: TGTGCCAGCAGCTTCAGGGCTAGTGCAGAAACGCTGTAT.

Remarks on this clone: These gene names are mouse names. The read ends 1 residue early relative to the CDR3; the germline J gene fills the gap. This sequence joins TRBV26 and TRBJ1-4, with 8 bases fitting TRBD1. Trimming removed 6 bases from V and 2 bases from J; junction bases left unmatched: 5. Germline CDR1 is KGHPV and CDR2 is FQNQEV (reference sequence). The CDR3 loop spans 15 amino acids. The DNA read from the CDR3 is TGTGCCAGCAGCCCTGGACAGGGCTCCAACGAAAGATTATTT. It encodes CASSPGQGSNERLF. In full, the CDR3 reads CASSPGQGSNERLFF. Complete variable domain (other parts from reference TRBV26 and TRBJ1-4): NSKVIQTPRYLVKGQGQKAKMRCIPEKGHPVVFWYQQNKNNEFKFLINFQNQEVLQQIDMTEKRFSAECPSNSPCSLEIQSSEAGDSALYLCASSPGQGSNERLFFGHGTKLSVL.

About this clone: Germline and genes here are mouse. Partial CDR3 DNA: TGTGCCAGCAGCCCGGGACAGGTCTATGAACAGTAC. Encoded protein: CASSPGQVYEQY. The whole CDR3 protein reads CASSPGQVYEQYF. J is TRBJ2-7 and V is TRBV3, with TRBD1 identical over 8 bases. Read sequence stops 1 residue before the CDR3 end, and the germline J gene provides the missing end. V gave up 5 bases and J gave up 3 bases; unmatched junction bases: 3. Germline assignment: CDR1 SNHLY and CDR2 FYNGKV (reference sequence). This CDR3 is 13 amino acids long.

As for this clone: The listed genes are named as in mouse. The CDR3 end lies 1 residue beyond the end of the read and is filled in from the germline J gene. The chain combines TRBV15 with TRBJ2-2, with unresolved D. The CDR3 extends over 14 amino acids. Germline V CDR1 and CDR2: SGHND, FRSKSL. The V end lost 6 bases, the J end lost 0 bases, and 8 bases lay between the germline ends. CDR3 DNA (partial): TGTGCCAGCAGGTCGACATCAAACACCGGGCAGCTCTAC. Residues: CASRSTSNTGQLY. The whole CDR3 region reads CASRSTSNTGQLYF.

As regards this clone: Germline and genes here are mouse. The read falls 1 residue short of the CDR3 end, and the missing part is taken from the germline J gene. Other DNA sequences in the same sample also yield this CDR3. V and J are TRBV26 and TRBJ1-4; tentatively, D is TRBD1 (5 bases). CDR3 length equals 14 residues. In germline, CDR1 is KGHPV, CDR2 FQNQEV (reference sequence). V lost 6 bases, J lost 0 bases, and 8 bases lay in between. The sequenced part of the CDR3 DNA is TGTGCCAGCAGCCGACAGATTTCCAACGAAAGATTATTT. Encoded protein: CASSRQISNERLF. The full CDR3 protein reads CASSRQISNERLFF.

As to this clone: Gene and germline names: mouse. The CDR3 end falls 1 residue outside the read, so it is completed with the germline J gene. The chain joins TRBV24 to TRBJ2-7; TRBD2 agrees at 11 bases. CDR1 KGHTA and CDR2 FRNEEI come from the germline V gene. V lost 0 bases and J lost 7; bases outside the gene matches: 8. The CDR3 totals 16 residues. The CDR3 sequence: CASSLYRLGGAREQYF. CDR3 DNA (partial): TGTGCCAGCAGTCTGTATCGACTGGGGGGGGCGAGGGAACAGTAC.

For this clone: Gene and germline names: mouse. With the read ending 1 residue before the CDR3 end, the germline J gene is used to fill in that end. The chain employs TRBV31 and TRBJ2-7, with D possibly being TRBD2 (5 bases). The CDR3 extends over 15 amino acids. Looked up from germline, CDR1 is GKSSPN and CDR2 is SITVG. V gave up 3 bases and J gave up 0 bases, with 15 bases separating them. Partial CDR3 DNA: TGTGCCTGGAGGCTCGTCGGACTTAGCTCCTATGAACAGTAC. Amino acids: CAWRLVGLSSYEQY. The full CDR3 reads CAWRLVGLSSYEQYF.

With respect to this clone: The gene names here belong to mouse. With the read ending 1 residue before the CDR3 end, the germline J gene is used to fill in that end. The V and J genes are TRBV19 and TRBJ1-3; no clear D. The CDR3 is 14 residues long. V lost 2 bases to trimming and J lost 0 bases, with 6 bases between them. Germline V gene data show CDR1 as FNHDT and CDR2 as SITEND (reference sequence). The sequenced CDR3 bases are TGTGCCAGCAGTATCGGCAATTCTGGAAATACGCTCTAT. It is translated as CASSIGNSGNTLY. The complete CDR3 protein is CASSIGNSGNTLYF. Full variable domain (outside the CDR3, taken from reference TRBV19 and TRBJ1-3): GGIITQTPKFLIGQEGQKLTLKCQQNFNHDTMYWYRQDSGKGLRLIYYSITENDLQKGDLSEGYDASREKKSSFSLTVTSAQKNEMAVFLCASSIGNSGNTLYFGEGSRLIVV.

Note on this clone: The gene symbols are mouse symbols. Read coverage stops 1 residue before the CDR3 terminus; the germline J gene supplies the remainder. V usage is TRBV23 and J usage is TRBJ2-4; the table names TRBD1, a call not compared with the DNA. Looked up from germline, CDR1 is KGHTA and CDR2 is FQNQQP. The CDR3 has 14 amino acids. The CDR3 is CSSSPGQSQNTLYF. Incomplete CDR3 DNA: TGCTCCAGCAGTCCGGGACAAAGTCAAAACACCTTGTAC.

The sample holds a few counts of this clone. All gene names here are mouse names. The CDR3 goes on 1 residue after the read ends, and that part is filled in from the germline J gene. The rearrangement uses TRBV3 and TRBJ2-5, with TRBD2 matching over 10 bases. The junction had 5 bases not matched to a gene; V was cut back by 3 bases and J by 5 bases. The CDR3 consists of 15 residues. Germline lookup yields CDR1 SNHLY and CDR2 FYNGKV (reference sequence). The CDR3 bases that were read are TGTGCCAGCAGCTTCTGGGGGGGCGCAGGAGACACCCAGTAC. Its protein is CASSFWGGAGDTQY. The full CDR3 protein is CASSFWGGAGDTQYF. Complete variable domain (other parts from reference TRBV3 and TRBJ2-5): GPKVLQIPSHQIIDMGQMVTLNCDPVSNHLYFYWYKQILGQQMEFLVNFYNGKVMEKSKLFKDQFSVERPDGSYFTLKIQPTALEDSAVYFCASSFWGGAGDTQYFGPGTRLLVL.

Concerning this clone: Here the gene names and germline are mouse. The read halts 1 residue ahead of the CDR3 end, with the missing end drawn from the germline J gene. The chain recombines TRBV4 with TRBJ2-1; TRBD2 agrees at 9 bases. The germline V gene encodes CDR1 LGHDT and CDR2 YNNKQL (reference sequence). The V and J ends lost 5 bases and 3 bases, in that order; junction bases with no gene match: 5. The CDR3 has 15 residues. CDR3 bases read: TGTGCCAGCAGCCCCGACTGGGGGAGCTATGCTGAGCAGTTC. It encodes CASSPDWGSYAEQF. The whole CDR3 is CASSPDWGSYAEQFF.

A word on this clone: Gene names refer to mouse genes. Sequencing ends 1 residue short of the CDR3 end; the germline J gene provides the rest. V and J are TRBV26 and TRBJ1-1, with D possibly being TRBD1 (5 bases). The CDR3 loop spans 13 amino acids. Germline CDR1 is KGHPV and CDR2 is FQNQEV (reference sequence). Trimming cost V 6 bases and J 1 base, with 9 bases left between them. CDR3: CASSRTQNTEVFF. The CDR3 DNA, read in part, is TGTGCCAGCAGCCGGACACAAAACACAGAAGTCTTC.

Turning to this clone: Gene names and germline refer to mouse. The CDR3 goes on 1 residue after the read ends, and that part is filled in from the germline J gene. The chain links TRBV3 to TRBJ2-2; D is uncertain. The CDR3 covers 12 residues. The germline V and J ends were trimmed by 1 base and 4 bases, with 1 base remaining between them. The germline CDR1 and CDR2 sequences are SNHLY and FYNGKV (reference sequence). CDR3 region: CASSLVTGQLYF. The sequenced CDR3 bases are TGTGCCAGCAGCTTAGTCACCGGGCAGCTCTAC.

Note on this clone: The gene names given are mouse names. The read terminates 1 residue before the CDR3 end, so the remaining end is supplied by the germline J gene. The chain links TRBV19 to TRBJ1-1, with TRBD1 identical over 8 bases. The CDR3 covers 11 residues. In germline, CDR1 is FNHDT, CDR2 SITEND (reference sequence). The junction had 2 bases not matched to a gene; V was cut back by 10 bases and J by 3 bases. CDR3 loop: CARDRHTEVFF. The DNA read from the CDR3 is TGTGCCCGGGACAGGCACACAGAAGTCTTC.

Concerning this clone itself: Genes and germline come from the mouse. The missing CDR3 end, 1 residue past where the read stops, is filled in from the germline J gene. The gene calls are TRBV23 and TRBJ2-1; the table calls TRBD2, which could not be checked here. The germline V gene has CDR1 KGHTA and CDR2 FQNQQP. This CDR3 is 14 amino acids long. CDR3 sequence: CSSSRLGNYAEQFF. The part of the CDR3 DNA that was read is TGCTCCAGCAGCCGACTGGGTAACTATGCTGAGCAGTTC.

In the case of this clone: Genes and germline are mouse. The read comes to an end 1 residue before the CDR3 does, leaving the germline J gene to fill in the end. This chain connects TRBV26 to TRBJ1-3, with 7 bases identical to TRBD1. CDR1 and CDR2 (germline): KGHPV, FQNQEV (reference sequence). CDR3 length: 14 residues. Trimming removed 5 bases from V and 0 bases from J; junction bases left unmatched: 1. The sequenced CDR3 bases are TGTGCCAGCAGTTGGGACAGTTCTGGAAATACGCTCTAT. It codes for CASSWDSSGNTLY. The whole CDR3 protein reads CASSWDSSGNTLYF.

Comments on this clone: The gene names here belong to mouse. The read halts 1 residue ahead of the CDR3 end, with the missing end drawn from the germline J gene. The rearrangement uses TRBV31 and TRBJ1-1; no definite D call. The CDR3 has 12 residues. The V gene lost 0 bases and the J gene lost 5 bases, with 7 bases spanning the gap. In germline, CDR1 is GKSSPN, CDR2 SITVG. This CDR3 reads CAWSLRQTEVFF. The sequenced CDR3 bases are TGTGCCTGGAGTCTAAGACAAACAGAAGTCTTC.

Regarding this clone: Gene names are mouse gene names. Incomplete CDR3 DNA: TGTGCCAGCAGTTTAGGGGGGGATGCTGAGCAGTTC. The encoded protein is CASSLGGDAEQF. The whole CDR3 is CASSLGGDAEQFF. The chain has TRBV15 and TRBJ2-1, with D perhaps TRBD2 (6 bases). The CDR3 end falls 1 residue outside the read, so it is completed with the germline J gene. The CDR3 is 13 residues long. The V gene lost 1 base and the J gene lost 5 bases, with 6 bases spanning the gap. Germline CDR1 and CDR2: SGHND and FRSKSL.